The rows below give T cell receptor beta chains drawn from one sample of a study of identical twins. TCRdb called the 5' RACE reads again in MiXCR, with one record for every CDR3 protein. The sample yields 460,000 or so distinct CDR3 sequences, around 14% seen once. The same data also contributed to another study, on yellow fever vaccine responses in identical twins.

Sequencing was carried out using CD4+ T cells sorted from blood. Every receptor here comes from a woman between 18 and 30 years old in good health. Both conserved end residues are part of each CDR3. D genes are given only for firm matches. Clone size is given for some rows only: seen once, a few or many times, or a class if the clone is expanded.

j_call: TRBJ2-1; d_call: .; v_call: TRBV7-8; clone_size: few; cdr3_nt: TGTGCCAGCAGAGAGGCGAGCTCCTACAATGAGCAGTTCTTC; cdr3_aa: CASREASSYNEQFF
j_call: TRBJ2-7; d_call: .; v_call: TRBV28; clone_size: few; cdr3_nt: TGTGCCAGCAGTTTCTTTGATGGTTTGGTTCGGGAGCAGTACTTC; cdr3_aa: CASSFFDGLVREQYF
j_call: TRBJ2-7; d_call: .; v_call: TRBV12-3/TRBV12-4; clone_size: few; cdr3_nt: TGTGCCAGCAGTTTAGTTTGCTGGGGTCAGGGTGGTTCTTTGGGATACTTC; cdr3_aa: CASSLVCWGQGGSLGYF
j_call: TRBJ1-4; d_call: .; v_call: TRBV3-1; clone_size: .; cdr3_nt: TGTGCCAGCAGCCAAGTTTGGACGAATTATGAAAAACTGTTTTTT; cdr3_aa: CASSQVWTNYEKLFF
j_call: TRBJ1-1; d_call: .; v_call: TRBV2; clone_size: few; cdr3_nt: TGTGCCAGCCGGGGACGGTCGAACACTGAAGCTTTCTTT; cdr3_aa: CASRGRSNTEAFF
j_call: TRBJ2-7; d_call: TRBD2; v_call: TRBV28; clone_size: few; cdr3_nt: TGTGCCAGCACCTCTCCTGTGGTCGCGGGAGAAGGCTACGAGCAGTACTTC; cdr3_aa: CASTSPVVAGEGYEQYF
j_call: TRBJ2-1; d_call: .; v_call: TRBV3-1; clone_size: many; cdr3_nt: TGTGCCAGCAGCCAAATTCGCAATGAGCAGTTCTTC; cdr3_aa: CASSQIRNEQFF
j_call: TRBJ2-3; d_call: TRBD1; v_call: TRBV24-1; clone_size: .; cdr3_nt: TGTGCCACCAGTGATTGGGGACAGGCCTCCGCAGGAACGCAGTATTTT; cdr3_aa: CATSDWGQASAGTQYF
j_call: TRBJ2-2; d_call: .; v_call: TRBV5-1; clone_size: many; cdr3_nt: TGCGCCAGCAGCTTCCGGGACAAAATAACCGGGGAGCTGTTTTTT; cdr3_aa: CASSFRDKITGELFF
j_call: TRBJ2-3; d_call: .; v_call: TRBV6-1; clone_size: few; cdr3_nt: TGTGCCAGCAGTGAGGTTGGAGATACGCAGTATTTT; cdr3_aa: CASSEVGDTQYF
j_call: TRBJ1-6; d_call: .; v_call: TRBV10-3; clone_size: .; cdr3_nt: TGTGCCATCATGCAAGGGGTTAATTCACCCCTCCACTTT; cdr3_aa: CAIMQGVNSPLHF
j_call: TRBJ1-2; d_call: TRBD1; v_call: TRBV29-1; clone_size: .; cdr3_nt: TGCAGCGTCCAGACAGGGAACCTCTATGGCTACACCTTC; cdr3_aa: CSVQTGNLYGYTF
j_call: TRBJ2-1; d_call: .; v_call: TRBV11-3; clone_size: .; cdr3_nt: TGTGCCAGCAGCCGAGGAGAGATAGGCAATGAGCAGTTCTTC; cdr3_aa: CASSRGEIGNEQFF
j_call: TRBJ2-1; d_call: .; v_call: TRBV28; clone_size: many; cdr3_nt: TGTGCCTGCCGGACCCCGGGTTCCTACAATGAGCAGTTCTTC; cdr3_aa: CACRTPGSYNEQFF
j_call: TRBJ1-6; d_call: TRBD1; v_call: TRBV2; clone_size: many; cdr3_nt: TGTGCCAGCAGTCTTGGACAGGGGGTGAATTCACCCCTCCACTTT; cdr3_aa: CASSLGQGVNSPLHF
j_call: TRBJ1-2; d_call: TRBD1; v_call: TRBV10-3; clone_size: few; cdr3_nt: TGTGCCATCACCCGGGACAGGGAAGATGGCTACACCTTC; cdr3_aa: CAITRDREDGYTF
j_call: TRBJ2-7; d_call: TRBD2; v_call: TRBV20-1; clone_size: few; cdr3_nt: TGCAGTGCTAGATCAACTAGCGGAAATACCTACGAGCAGTACTTC; cdr3_aa: CSARSTSGNTYEQYF
j_call: TRBJ2-3; d_call: TRBD2; v_call: TRBV3-1; clone_size: .; cdr3_nt: TGTGCCACCTGCCAACTTAGCGGGGGCGCAGATACGCAGTATTTT; cdr3_aa: CATCQLSGGADTQYF
j_call: TRBJ2-2; d_call: .; v_call: TRBV6-6; clone_size: .; cdr3_nt: TGTGCCAGCAGTTACGGGTCGACGGGGGAGCTGTTTTTT; cdr3_aa: CASSYGSTGELFF
j_call: TRBJ2-3; d_call: .; v_call: TRBV7-6; clone_size: .; cdr3_nt: TGTGCCAGCAGCTTAGTAGCGCCAGATACGCAGTATTTT; cdr3_aa: CASSLVAPDTQYF
j_call: TRBJ2-4; d_call: .; v_call: TRBV5-1; clone_size: few; cdr3_nt: TGCGCCAGCAGCTTTGAGGGGGGGGGACGAAACATTCAGTACTTC; cdr3_aa: CASSFEGGGRNIQYF
j_call: TRBJ2-5; d_call: .; v_call: TRBV20-1; clone_size: .; cdr3_nt: TGCAGTGCTAGAGGGACACCGGAGGGCGAGACCCAGTACTTC; cdr3_aa: CSARGTPEGETQYF
j_call: TRBJ2-1; d_call: .; v_call: TRBV12-3/TRBV12-4; clone_size: few; cdr3_nt: TGTGCCAGCAGTCTAACAGGAATTGAGCAGTTCTTC; cdr3_aa: CASSLTGIEQFF
j_call: TRBJ2-3; d_call: .; v_call: TRBV7-2; clone_size: few; cdr3_nt: TGTGCCAGCAGCTTAGATGGAGCTTTTCCCCTCGATAAGTATTTT; cdr3_aa: CASSLDGAFPLDKYF
j_call: TRBJ2-7; d_call: TRBD2; v_call: TRBV27; clone_size: .; cdr3_nt: TGTGCCAACAAACCCCTAGCGGGAAACGCCTACGAGCAGTACTTC; cdr3_aa: CANKPLAGNAYEQYF
j_call: TRBJ2-3; d_call: TRBD2; v_call: TRBV30; clone_size: few; cdr3_nt: TGTGCCTGGAGTTCATTAGCGGGGGGCACAGATACGCAGTATTTT; cdr3_aa: CAWSSLAGGTDTQYF
j_call: TRBJ2-1; d_call: TRBD2; v_call: TRBV5-1; clone_size: few; cdr3_nt: TGCGCCAGCAGCCCCAACGTGAGGACTAGCGGCAACAATGAGCAGTTCTTC; cdr3_aa: CASSPNVRTSGNNEQFF
j_call: TRBJ2-7; d_call: .; v_call: TRBV7-6; clone_size: .; cdr3_nt: TGTGCCAGCAGCCTCCGAGGGACAAAAAACTACTACGAGCAGTACTTC; cdr3_aa: CASSLRGTKNYYEQYF
j_call: TRBJ2-1; d_call: TRBD2; v_call: TRBV5-1; clone_size: .; cdr3_nt: TGCGCCAGCAGCTTGATTTCTAGCGGGAGTTACGAGCAGTTCTTC; cdr3_aa: CASSLISSGSYEQFF
j_call: TRBJ2-5; d_call: .; v_call: TRBV12-3/TRBV12-4; clone_size: few; cdr3_nt: TGTGCCAGCAGTTACCCGGGACACTCGCAAGAGACCCAGTACTTC; cdr3_aa: CASSYPGHSQETQYF
j_call: TRBJ1-5; d_call: .; v_call: TRBV19; clone_size: .; cdr3_nt: TGTGCCAGTAAAGTTCCGGGAGATCAGCCCCAGCATTTT; cdr3_aa: CASKVPGDQPQHF
j_call: TRBJ2-7; d_call: .; v_call: TRBV18; clone_size: few; cdr3_nt: TGTGCCAGCTCACCAGACAACTCCTACGAGCAGTACTTC; cdr3_aa: CASSPDNSYEQYF
j_call: TRBJ2-1; d_call: TRBD2; v_call: TRBV4-3; clone_size: few; cdr3_nt: TGCGCCAGCAGCGGGAGGGCCGGCAATGAGCAGTTCTTC; cdr3_aa: CASSGRAGNEQFF
j_call: TRBJ2-3; d_call: .; v_call: TRBV20-1; clone_size: .; cdr3_nt: TGCAGTGCCCGGATACTCGGAGATACGCAGTATTTT; cdr3_aa: CSARILGDTQYF
j_call: TRBJ2-2; d_call: TRBD2; v_call: TRBV5-6; clone_size: few; cdr3_nt: TGTGCCAGCAGCTTGCTTGGGACTAAGAACACCGGGGAGCTGTTTTTT; cdr3_aa: CASSLLGTKNTGELFF
j_call: TRBJ2-7; d_call: .; v_call: TRBV28; clone_size: few; cdr3_nt: TGTGCCAGCAGTTTATTACTCACCTTAGGCTACGAGCAGTACTTC; cdr3_aa: CASSLLLTLGYEQYF
j_call: TRBJ2-3; d_call: TRBD2; v_call: TRBV25-1; clone_size: .; cdr3_nt: TGTGCCAGCAGTGGGCGGGAGGGCCGCCAAGATACGCAGTATTTT; cdr3_aa: CASSGREGRQDTQYF
j_call: TRBJ1-4; d_call: .; v_call: TRBV5-1; clone_size: few; cdr3_nt: TGCGCCAGCAGCTTCGGGGGAGAAGAAAAACTGTTTTTT; cdr3_aa: CASSFGGEEKLFF
j_call: TRBJ1-6; d_call: .; v_call: TRBV7-2; clone_size: .; cdr3_nt: TGTGCCAGCAGCTTCCCAGGGCCAACCCTCCACTTT; cdr3_aa: CASSFPGPTLHF
j_call: TRBJ2-5; d_call: .; v_call: TRBV5-6; clone_size: .; cdr3_nt: TGTGCCAGCAGCTTGGTTGGGATGGAGACCCAGTACTTC; cdr3_aa: CASSLVGMETQYF
j_call: TRBJ2-5; d_call: .; v_call: TRBV11-2; clone_size: .; cdr3_nt: TGTGCCAGCAGCCCCGGCGTTTTAGAGACCCAGTACTTC; cdr3_aa: CASSPGVLETQYF
j_call: TRBJ2-3; d_call: TRBD1; v_call: TRBV5-1; clone_size: few; cdr3_nt: TGCGCCAGCAGCGCGCAAACAGGGGGTACGCAGTATTTT; cdr3_aa: CASSAQTGGTQYF
j_call: TRBJ1-2; d_call: TRBD1; v_call: TRBV5-1; clone_size: few; cdr3_nt: TGCGCCAGCAGCTGGGGGACAGACGGCTACACCTTC; cdr3_aa: CASSWGTDGYTF
j_call: TRBJ2-6; d_call: .; v_call: TRBV28; clone_size: many; cdr3_nt: TGTGCCAGCAGTTCGACAGGCAAATTCATCTCTGGGGCCAACGTCCTGACTTTC; cdr3_aa: CASSSTGKFISGANVLTF
j_call: TRBJ1-5; d_call: .; v_call: TRBV21-1; clone_size: few; cdr3_nt: TGTGCCAGCAGCAAACTAGGGGCAGGGGGCAATCAGCCCCAGCATTTT; cdr3_aa: CASSKLGAGGNQPQHF